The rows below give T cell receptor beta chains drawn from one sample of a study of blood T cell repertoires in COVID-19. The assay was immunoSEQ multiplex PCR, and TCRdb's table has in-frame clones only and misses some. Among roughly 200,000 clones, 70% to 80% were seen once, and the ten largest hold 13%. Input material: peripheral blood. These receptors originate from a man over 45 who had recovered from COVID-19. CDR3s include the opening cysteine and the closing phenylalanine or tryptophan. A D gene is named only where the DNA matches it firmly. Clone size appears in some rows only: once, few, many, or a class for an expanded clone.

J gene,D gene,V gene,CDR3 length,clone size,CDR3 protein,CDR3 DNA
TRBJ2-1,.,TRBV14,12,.,CASSRYRDSQFF,TGTGCCAGCAGCCGATACCGGGATTCGCAGTTCTTC
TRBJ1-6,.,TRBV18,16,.,CASSRKTGNNKSPLHF,TGTGCCAGCTCACGAAAAACAGGGAATAACAAATCACCCCTCCACTTT
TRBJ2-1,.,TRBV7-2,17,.,CASSPDYTSPSYNEQFF,TGTGCCAGCAGCCCGGATTACACTAGCCCCTCCTACAATGAGCAGTTCTTC
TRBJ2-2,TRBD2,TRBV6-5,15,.,CASSAGTMNTGELFF,TGTGCCAGCAGCGCCGGGACTATGAACACCGGGGAGCTGTTTTTT
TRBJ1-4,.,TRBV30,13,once,CAWNAGSNEKLFF,TGTGCCTGGAATGCCGGGTCTAATGAAAAACTGTTTTTT
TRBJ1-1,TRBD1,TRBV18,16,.,CASSLKTGQGATEAFF,TGTGCCAGCTCACTAAAAACTGGACAGGGGGCCACTGAAGCTTTCTTT
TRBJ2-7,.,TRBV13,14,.,CASSLGRGTYEQYF,TGTGCCAGCAGCTTAGGTCGCGGAACCTACGAGCAGTACTTC
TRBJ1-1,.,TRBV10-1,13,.,CASRETGNTEAFF,TGCGCCAGCAGGGAGACAGGTAACACTGAAGCTTTCTTT
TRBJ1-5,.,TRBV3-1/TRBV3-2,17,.,CASSQDRSGADNQPQHF,TGTGCCAGCAGCCAAGATCGAAGTGGGGCAGATAATCAGCCCCAGCATTTT
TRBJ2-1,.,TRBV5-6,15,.,CASSLGLREGNEQFF,TGTGCCAGCAGCTTGGGTTTGCGGGAAGGCAATGAGCAGTTCTTC
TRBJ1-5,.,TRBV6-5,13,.,CASSYSLGGPQHF,TGTGCCAGCAGCTACAGCCTCGGCGGGCCCCAGCATTTT
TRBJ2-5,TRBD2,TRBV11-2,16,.,CASSQSLPGLQETQYF,TGTGCCAGCAGCCAAAGTCTCCCGGGACTACAAGAGACCCAGTACTTC
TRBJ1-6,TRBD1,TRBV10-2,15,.,CASGDYRGSGSPLHF,TGCGCCAGCGGGGATTACAGGGGATCTGGATCACCCCTCCACTTT
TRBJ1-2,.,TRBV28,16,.,CASSSPGAGPNYGYTF,TGTGCCAGCAGCTCCCCAGGGGCAGGCCCTAACTATGGCTACACCTTC
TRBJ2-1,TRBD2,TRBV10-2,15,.,CASSDASGRDNEQFF,TGCGCCAGCAGTGATGCTAGCGGGAGGGACAATGAGCAGTTCTTC
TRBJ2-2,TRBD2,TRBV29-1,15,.,CSVGGGRAYTGELFF,TGCAGCGTTGGGGGCGGGAGGGCCTACACCGGGGAGCTGTTTTTT
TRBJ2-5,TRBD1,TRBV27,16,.,CASSIRTGDARETQYF,TGTGCCAGCAGTATAAGGACAGGGGACGCTCGAGAGACCCAGTACTTC
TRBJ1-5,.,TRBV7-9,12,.,CASSSRGQLQHF,TGTGCCAGCAGCTCTAGAGGACAGCTACAGCATTTT
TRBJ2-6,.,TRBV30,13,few,CAWRLPGANVLTF,TGTGCCTGGAGACTCCCTGGGGCCAACGTCCTGACTTTC
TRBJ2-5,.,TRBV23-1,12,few,CASSSNQETQYF,TGCGCCAGCTCTAGTAACCAAGAGACCCAGTACTTC
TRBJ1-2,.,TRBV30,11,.,CAWGFSYGYTF,TGTGCCTGGGGGTTTTCGTATGGCTACACCTTC
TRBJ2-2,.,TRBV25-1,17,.,CASSEPSGQSPTGELFF,TGTGCCAGCAGTGAACCGTCCGGACAGTCACCTACCGGGGAGCTGTTTTTT
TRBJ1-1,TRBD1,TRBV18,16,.,CASSPRTGGTDTEAFF,TGTGCCAGCTCACCCCGGACAGGGGGGACGGACACTGAAGCTTTCTTT
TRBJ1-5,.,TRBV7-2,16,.,CASSLWSGGVGQPQHF,TGTGCCAGCAGCTTATGGAGCGGGGGGGTGGGTCAGCCCCAGCATTTT
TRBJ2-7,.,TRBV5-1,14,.,CASSLGQNTYEQYF,TGCGCCAGCAGCTTGGGACAGAATACTTACGAGCAGTACTTC
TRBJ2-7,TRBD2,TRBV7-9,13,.,CASMLAVYYEQYF,TGTGCCAGCATGCTAGCGGTTTACTACGAGCAGTACTTC
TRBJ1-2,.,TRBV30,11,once,CAWTGAYGYTF,TGTGCCTGGACAGGGGCGTATGGCTACACCTTC
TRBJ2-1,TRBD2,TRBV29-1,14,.,CSAYGLASYNEQFF,TGCAGCGCTTACGGACTAGCGAGCTACAATGAGCAGTTCTTC
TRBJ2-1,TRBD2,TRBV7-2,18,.,CASSSSDPVAGVPNEQFF,TGTGCCAGCAGCTCAAGTGACCCGGTAGCGGGAGTCCCCAATGAGCAGTTCTTC
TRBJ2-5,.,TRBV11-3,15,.,CASSQGGGLGETQYF,TGTGCCAGCAGCCAAGGGGGGGGGCTAGGCGAGACCCAGTACTTC
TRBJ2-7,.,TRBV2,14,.,CASSAWATRVEQYF,TGTGCCAGCAGTGCTTGGGCGACTAGGGTCGAGCAGTACTTC
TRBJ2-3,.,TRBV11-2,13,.,CASSLERTDTQYF,TGTGCCAGCAGCTTAGAACGGACAGATACGCAGTATTTT
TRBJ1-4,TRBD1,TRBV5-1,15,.,CASSSGQSSGEKLFF,TGCGCCAGCAGCTCGGGACAGTCGTCAGGTGAAAAACTGTTTTTT
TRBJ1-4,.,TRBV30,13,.,CARSAGTNEKLFF,TGTGCCCGATCTGCGGGAACTAATGAAAAACTGTTTTTT
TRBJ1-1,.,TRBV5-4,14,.,CASSLQLGGTEAFF,TGTGCCAGCAGCCTGCAATTGGGGGGCACTGAAGCTTTCTTT
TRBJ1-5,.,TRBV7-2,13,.,CASTMEGNQPQHF,TGTGCCAGCACTATGGAGGGCAATCAGCCCCAGCATTTT
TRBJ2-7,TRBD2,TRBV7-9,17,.,CASSPPWDGRIVYEQYF,TGTGCCAGCAGCCCCCCATGGGACGGGAGGATTGTCTACGAGCAGTACTTC
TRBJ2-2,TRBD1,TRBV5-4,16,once,CASSPGQGRGSGELFF,TGTGCCAGCAGCCCCGGACAGGGAAGAGGGTCCGGGGAGCTGTTTTTT
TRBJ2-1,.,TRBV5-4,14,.,CASSLYSGKYEQFF,TGTGCCAGCAGCTTGTATAGCGGAAAATATGAGCAGTTCTTC
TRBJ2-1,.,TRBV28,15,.,CASSFRLSAHGEQFF,TGTGCCAGCAGTTTTAGACTATCCGCCCACGGTGAGCAGTTCTTC
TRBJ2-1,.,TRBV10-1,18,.,CASSESREMKASYNEQFF,TGCGCCAGCAGCGAGAGCAGGGAAATGAAAGCCTCCTACAATGAGCAGTTCTTC
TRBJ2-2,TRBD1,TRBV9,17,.,CASSPPPGTGYTGELFF,TGTGCCAGCAGCCCCCCCCCGGGGACAGGATACACCGGGGAGCTGTTTTTT
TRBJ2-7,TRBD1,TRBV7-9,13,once,CASSPKTGAEQYF,TGTGCCAGCAGCCCGAAGACAGGGGCCGAGCAGTACTTC
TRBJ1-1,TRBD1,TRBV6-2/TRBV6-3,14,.,CASSYLTGGTEAFF,TGTGCCAGCAGTTACTTAACAGGGGGGACTGAAGCTTTCTTT
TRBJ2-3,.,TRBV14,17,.,CASSQVFRPKEVRTQYF,TGTGCCAGCAGCCAAGTTTTCAGGCCCAAGGAGGTTCGCACGCAGTATTTT